This T cell receptor (beta chain) was sequenced for a study of cytomegalovirus exposure and HLA in healthy donors. Turning to the study itself: Earlier, some 180 million T cells were analyzed, and 90 million to 140 million unique TCR beta sequences were found among them.

PCR amplification relied on 60 Vbeta primers (plus 13 Jbeta primers). The table came from immunoSEQ multiplex PCR; TCRdb's copy has only in-frame clones and leaves some out. Of roughly 180,000 clones in the sample, roughly 74% were seen once. Trimming removed 5 bases from V and 2 bases from J; junction bases left unmatched: 6. Germline CDR1 reads SEHNR; CDR2 reads FQNEAQ (reference sequence). This CDR3 spans 16 amino acids. Despite likely unrecorded immune exposures, the donors were nominally healthy at the time of sampling. The chain links TRBV7-9 to TRBJ2-7; 13 nucleotides agree with TRBD2. Sequencing was done on a sample of PBMCs. The TCR sequence derives from a woman aged 40-49 years in good health and CMV-seropositive. The CDR3 bases are TGTGCCAGCAGCAGCCTGACTAGCGGGAGGACCTACGAGCAGTACTTC. Translating gives CASSSLTSGRTYEQYF.